This entry concerns a single T cell receptor beta chain. This sample is part of a study of blood T cell repertoires in COVID-19. The V end was cut by 5 bases, the J end by 0 bases, with 11 bases between. Germline V gene data show CDR1 as SGHAT and CDR2 as FQNNGV. This CDR3 is 16 amino acids long. The repertoire was sequenced with immunoSEQ multiplex PCR; TCRdb's copy has only in-frame clones and lacks some. The table has some 170,000 clones, roughly 90% seen once. This clonotype was sampled from a woman aged 50 to 60 with acute or convalescent COVID-19. The sample was peripheral blood. The chain couples TRBV11-2 to TRBJ2-6, with D possibly TRBD1 on 5 matching bases. DNA for the CDR3: TGTGCCAGCAGCCAAGGGGCCCACTCTGGGGCCAACGTCCTGACTTTC. This codes for CASSQGAHSGANVLTF.